Below, one T cell receptor beta chain is given with its context. Repertoires were generated with immunoSEQ multiplex PCR, while TCRdb's copy carries only in-frame clones and drops some. The sample lists over a million clones; more than 65% were seen once. This CDR3 has 14 residues. Germline assignment: CDR1 SEHNR and CDR2 FQNEAQ (reference sequence). V shed 1 base, J shed 5 bases, and the junction held 5 bases outside the gene matches. This entry comes from a study of shared clonotypes between healthy human individuals. Study information: Each donor's CD8 memory used one plate, CD8 naive two, each CD4 subset three.

The chain has TRBV7-9 and TRBJ2-7; 7 bases agree with TRBD2. The specimen was memory CD4+ T cells sorted from blood. Regarding subset: CD45RA-negative fraction. The TCR was taken from a man between 18 and 29 years old in good health. The CDR3, as DNA: TGTGCCAGCAGCTTAGAGGGAGGGCGAAACGAGCAGTACTTC. Translating it yields CASSLEGGRNEQYF.